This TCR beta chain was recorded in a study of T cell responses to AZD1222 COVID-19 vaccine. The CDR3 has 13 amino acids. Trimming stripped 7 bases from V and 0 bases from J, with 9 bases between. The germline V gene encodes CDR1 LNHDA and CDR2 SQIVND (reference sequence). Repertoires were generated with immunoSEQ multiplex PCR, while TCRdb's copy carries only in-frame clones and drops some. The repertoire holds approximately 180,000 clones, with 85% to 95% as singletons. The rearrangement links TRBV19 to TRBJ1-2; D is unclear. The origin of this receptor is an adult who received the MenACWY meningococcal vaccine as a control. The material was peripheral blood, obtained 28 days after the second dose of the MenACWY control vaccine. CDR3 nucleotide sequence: TGTGCCAGTACGTCTCACTCTAACTATGGCTACACCTTC. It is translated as CASTSHSNYGYTF.